Listed below are T cell receptor beta chains from one sample, sequenced in a study of blood T cells in healthy people across ages. TCRdb re-called the 5' RACE reads through MiXCR, storing one row per CDR3 protein. Among hundreds of thousands of distinct CDR3 sequences, 25% to 35% were seen once, and the ten largest hold roughly 17%. Input material: blood. These receptors came from an elderly woman in good health. CDR3s include the opening cysteine and the closing phenylalanine or tryptophan. Each record gives: clone size, J gene, V gene, D gene, CDR3 DNA, CDR3 protein. D genes are given only for firm matches. Expanded clones are given a class, and other clones once, few, many or no size at all.

many | TRBJ2-1 | TRBV11-2 | TRBD2 | TGTGCCAGCAGCCCCGGGAGCGGGGGGGCCCGTGAGCAGTTCTTC | CASSPGSGGAREQFF
. | TRBJ2-3 | TRBV20-1 | . | TGCAGTGCTAGAGGGAGGGTAGCGAGAGCGACAGATACGCAGTATTTT | CSARGRVARATDTQYF
. | TRBJ1-5 | TRBV6-2/TRBV6-3 | TRBD1 | TGTGCCAGCAGTTACTCGACCAGGGGGCTCAATCAGCCCCAGCATTTT | CASSYSTRGLNQPQHF
. | TRBJ2-1 | TRBV5-1 | TRBD1 | TGTGCCAGCAGCCCGACAGGGGAATATCACAATGAGCAGTTCTTC | CASSPTGEYHNEQFF
few | TRBJ1-1 | TRBV13 | . | TGTGCCAGCAGCCGGGGGGGTAAAGGGAGGGGTCCTGAAGCTTTCTTT | CASSRGGKGRGPEAFF
. | TRBJ2-7 | TRBV18 | . | TGTGCCAGCTCACCCTGGGGCTACGAGCAGTACTTC | CASSPWGYEQYF
. | TRBJ2-7 | TRBV6-1 | . | TGTGCCAGCAGTGCCGGGGACGGATTCTACGAGCAGTACTTC | CASSAGDGFYEQYF
. | TRBJ1-4 | TRBV4-3 | . | TGCGCCAGCAGCCAAGATCAGCCGGGTGGGGGTCGAGAAAAACTGTTTTTT | CASSQDQPGGGREKLFF
many | TRBJ2-1 | TRBV12-3/TRBV12-4 | . | TGTGCCAGCAGCCCACAACTAGCACGGGGGGCTTACAATGAGCAGTTCTTC | CASSPQLARGAYNEQFF
. | TRBJ2-2 | TRBV4-1 | TRBD1 | TGCGCCAGCAGCCAAGATCTTGACAGGGAAGACACCGGGGAGCTGTTTTTT | CASSQDLDREDTGELFF
few | TRBJ1-2 | TRBV3-1 | . | TGTGCCAGCAGCCCGCGGACCGTAAGGAGGGGCTACACCTTC | CASSPRTVRRGYTF
. | TRBJ1-2 | TRBV5-1 | . | TGCGCCAGCAGCTTGCTTTACAGGGACGGCTACACCTTC | CASSLLYRDGYTF
few | TRBJ1-1 | TRBV7-9 | . | TGTGCCAGCAGCGCAAAAGAGGAGGGAGCTTTCTTT | CASSAKEEGAFF
many | TRBJ2-5 | TRBV5-4 | . | TGTGCCAGCAGCTTGGTCGGGACCGCCCAAGAGACCCAGTACTTC | CASSLVGTAQETQYF
. | TRBJ1-1 | TRBV29-1 | TRBD1 | TGCAGCGTTGAAGGTACAGGGGGGTTGGCGGCTTTCTTT | CSVEGTGGLAAFF
many | TRBJ2-1 | TRBV7-9 | . | TGTGCCAGCAGCCCCTATTCAAACGGCAATGAGCAGTTCTTC | CASSPYSNGNEQFF
. | TRBJ1-1 | TRBV5-1 | TRBD1 | TGCGCCAGCAGCCCTGCGGGACAGTCGAACACTGAAGCTTTCTTT | CASSPAGQSNTEAFF
few | TRBJ1-2 | TRBV11-2 | TRBD1 | TGTGCCAGCAGCTTAGGCGCCGGACAGGGAATCTATGGCTACACCTTC | CASSLGAGQGIYGYTF
many | TRBJ1-2 | TRBV12-3/TRBV12-4 | . | TGTGCCAGCATGCCGGGATCCTATGGCTACACCTTC | CASMPGSYGYTF
. | TRBJ2-1 | TRBV28 | . | TGTGCCAGCAGTTCGGCTGGGGGGGCGGATTACAATGAGCAGTTCTTC | CASSSAGGADYNEQFF
. | TRBJ1-2 | TRBV6-1 | . | TGTGCCAGCAGAACAGGGCAAGCTAACTATGGCTGCACCTTC | CASRTGQANYGCTF
few | TRBJ1-1 | TRBV5-1 | . | TGCGCCAGCAGCTGGGACAAGGGTGAAGCTTTCTTT | CASSWDKGEAFF
many | TRBJ2-1 | TRBV18 | . | TGTGCCAGCTCACCAGGCCTAGACTCCTACAATGAGCAGTTCTTC | CASSPGLDSYNEQFF
many | TRBJ2-7 | TRBV7-2 | TRBD2 | TGTGCCAGCAGCCTGGGGGGGGACTCCTACGAGCAGTACTTC | CASSLGGDSYEQYF
many | TRBJ1-5 | TRBV6-6 | TRBD1 | TGTGCCAGCAACTCCTGGACAGGCCAACTGAATCAGCCCCAGCATTTT | CASNSWTGQLNQPQHF
many | TRBJ2-7 | TRBV20-1 | TRBD2 | TGCAGTGCTTACACTAGCGGGGGCTACGAGCAGTACTTC | CSAYTSGGYEQYF